This entry is about one T cell receptor beta chain. This clonotype was observed many times. Its antigen is unknown. Per-nucleotide qualities are absent, and no much larger clonotype sits a single base away. The sample is drawn from a study of T cell repertoires in cytomegalovirus infection (dated by TCRdb to the late 2010s). As for the study more broadly: The HLA type of each donor mattered for the analysis, because public TCR beta signatures pointed to carriage of CMV infection along with the matching HLA type. General findings and caveats noted by the study authors: Cumulative frequency of public TCR beta family members discriminated carriers of CMV infection plus the relevant HLA type in this cohort and an independent approximately 370-donor cohort. The ex vivo response was dominated by HLA-C-restricted CMV-specific TCR beta clonotypes, which also provided the single most frequent clonotype in two of eight donors.

Spanning cysteine to phenylalanine, the CDR3 consists of 16 amino acids. The read is trimmed to its CDR3 DNA, 48 bases read in frame from base 1. CDR1 and CDR2 (SEHNR, FQNEAQ) derive from the germline V gene (reference sequence). Compared with germline, V lacks 1 base and J lacks 7 bases; bases without a gene match: 10. These reads were obtained on an Illumina HiSeq 1500. TCRdb applied fastp at Q25 and MiXCR to the public reads, then kept only in-frame beta chains. Each entry merges the rows of one CDR3 protein and shows their most common DNA and genes. Within this sample are hundreds of thousands of distinct CDR3 sequences, with 20% to 30% of them counted one time only. Around 8% of the sample is in the top ten clones.

The origin of this receptor is a human donor in good health (CMV status not recorded). Some clones in this sample may be carry-over from other donors' samples. What was sequenced was CD8+ T cells from PBMCs. The chain couples TRBV7-9 to TRBJ1-5, and 7 junction bases match TRBD1. The CDR3 loop reads CASSLVGRGREQPQHF. The nucleotides read TGTGCCAGCAGCTTAGTTGGCAGGGGGAGAGAACAGCCCCAGCATTTT.